This TCR beta chain was recorded in a study of regulatory T cells in long-lasting Graves disease. Both iRepertoire HTBI primers and Arm-PCR of CDR3 regions were used to build the TCR beta libraries. Original processing notes: Detected in the samples were over 60 TRBV and 15 or so TRBJ segments. MiXCR was run by TCRdb on the multiplex PCR reads, yielding one entry per CDR3 protein. The V and J calls and clone size come from TCRdb's table, not from the authors' own analysis. The table lists roughly 560,000 distinct CDR3 sequences, more than 10% of them singletons, with 8.9% in the top ten. This clonotype has at least ten counts. Its antigen remains unidentified. Study-wide points: Among samples with persistent disease, TRBV28, TRBJ1-2 and TRBJ2-5 were favored.

V was pared by 6 bases and J by 5 bases, with 6 bases of the junction left unmatched. The CDR3 consists of 15 residues. Germline V gene data show CDR1 as SNHLY and CDR2 as FYNNEI. As for time point: newly diagnosed GD, antithyroid drugs for less than 3 months. Researchers made the TCR library from RNA that was extracted from PBMCs. This same sample was also part of a study on T cells in Graves' hyperthyroidism and ophthalmopathy. That paper notes: Stability of Graves' hyperthyroidism was defined as absent ophthalmopathy progression within 18 months. TCR CDR3 regions were first amplified by RT-PCR with HTBI primers.

The clonotype originates from a woman aged 25-40 years with Graves disease. The sequenced sample was peripheral blood mononuclear cells (PBMCs), obtained at new diagnosis, from a patient treated with antithyroid drugs. This chain uses TRBV2 with TRBJ2-4; 11 bases are shared with TRBD2. CDR3 DNA: TGTGCCAGCAGCAGATGGGGACTAGCGGAAAACATTCAGTACTTC. Translation gives CASSRWGLAENIQYF.